This TCR beta chain was obtained from a study of shared clonotypes between healthy human individuals. The protocol was immunoSEQ multiplex PCR, while the TCRdb copy is restricted to in-frame clones and leaves out a portion. The sample has around 430,000 clones; around 75% are singletons. V lost 4 bases to trimming and J lost 4 bases, with 9 bases between them. The CDR3 is 13 residues long. The germline CDR1 and CDR2 sequences are SGDLS and YYNGEE. The receptor's source is a woman aged 40 to 50 in good health. Some clones in this sample may be carry-over from other donors' samples. Source material: PBMCs. The chain couples TRBV9 to TRBJ1-3; tentative D call: TRBD1 (5 bases). CDR3 coding DNA: TGTGCCAGCAGCCCAGGGTCCGGAAACACCATATATTTT. It codes for CASSPGSGNTIYF.